Below, 29 T cell receptor beta chains from the same sample are listed, as sequenced in a study of patients and donors after allogeneic stem cell transplantation (TCRdb year 2020). Library preparation was by RT-PCR. For sequencing, a NextSeq 550 was employed. TCRdb trimmed the raw reads at Q25, called clones with MiXCR and kept productive beta chains. All rows with the same CDR3 protein become a single entry with the most common DNA and genes. Within this sample are hundreds of thousands of distinct CDR3 sequences, with roughly 17% of them counted one time only. Roughly 7.2% of the sample is held by the ten biggest clonotypes. What was sequenced was blood, either unsorted or a sorted T cell fraction (not recorded which). Source of these receptors: a human donor who was either an allogeneic HSCT recipient or a stem cell or donor lymphocyte infusion donor (not recorded which). It is not recorded whose cells these are; they may come from a transplant donor.

A few counts support this clonotype. The chain recombines TRBV7-7 with TRBJ2-2; no clear D gene. The CDR3 sequence is 15 residues long. CDR1 SSHAT and CDR2 FNYEAQ come from the germline V gene (reference sequence). Trimming cost V 4 bases and J 0 bases, with 9 bases left between them. CDR3 coding DNA: TGTGCCAGCAGCTCCCTGGGAACGAACACCGGGGAGCTGTTTTTT. Its protein product is CASSSLGTNTGELFF.

This chain joins TRBV2 and TRBJ1-5, with TRBD1 matching 11 bases. J lost 5 bases, V lost 5 bases, and 5 bases had no gene match. From germline, CDR1 is SNHLY and CDR2 FYNNEI. This CDR3 is built from 15 residues. CDR3 residues: CASSLGQGAYQPQHF. DNA for the CDR3: TGTGCCAGCAGTCTCGGACAGGGGGCCTATCAGCCCCAGCATTTT.

This clonotype occurred many times. CDR3 sequence: CATLPSGREPYNEQFF. CDR3 nucleotide sequence: TGCGCCACTTTACCTAGCGGGAGGGAACCCTACAATGAGCAGTTCTTC. This rearrangement joins TRBV4-1 to TRBJ2-1; 12 bases are shared with TRBD2. The CDR3 contains 16 residues. The germline gives CDR1 MGHRA, CDR2 YSYEKL. The V and J ends lost 10 bases and 2 bases, in that order; junction bases with no gene match: 9.

A few counts support this clonotype. The rearrangement uses TRBV12-3 or TRBV12-4 and TRBJ2-1; TRBD2 agrees at 8 bases. This CDR3 has 13 residues. The V and J ends lost 3 bases and 6 bases, in that order; junction bases with no gene match: 1. This CDR3 reads CASSFGTSNEQFF. The CDR3 DNA is TGTGCCAGCAGTTTCGGGACTAGCAATGAGCAGTTCTTC.

This clonotype was seen many times. V is TRBV12-3 or TRBV12-4 and J is TRBJ2-7, with a weak D call TRBD2 (6 bases). V lost 3 bases and J lost 3, with 9 bases in between. CDR3 size: 13 residues. The CDR3, as DNA: TGTGCCAGCAGTTTGGAGGGAATCTACGAGCAGTACTTC. Translated, it gives CASSLEGIYEQYF.

The chain employs TRBV20-1 and TRBJ2-3; D is unclear. Germline V gene lookup returns CDR1 DFQATT and CDR2 SNEGSKA (reference sequence). The CDR3 totals 14 residues. Trimming pared 2 bases from V and 2 bases from J, leaving 11 bases between. The DNA for the CDR3 is TGCAGTGCTAGATCCCCTGCGATCACAGATACGCAGTATTTT. Encoded protein: CSARSPAITDTQYF.

The V call is TRBV20-1, the J call TRBJ2-3; tentatively, D is TRBD1 (5 bases). The CDR3 has 12 amino acids. Germline assignment: CDR1 DFQATT and CDR2 SNEGSKA (reference sequence). CDR3 DNA: TGCAGCAAATGGGGCCCCACAGATACGCAGTATTTT. It codes for CSKWGPTDTQYF.

This clonotype was seen more than once but under ten times. This sequence joins TRBV5-1 and TRBJ1-4; unclear D gene. V lost 4 bases and J 0 bases, leaving 10 bases between the germline ends. The CDR3 runs to 15 residues. The germline gives CDR1 SGHRS, CDR2 YFSETQ. CDR3 DNA sequence: TGCGCCAGCAGCCAGTCGGGAACAACTAATGAAAAACTGTTTTTT. Its protein is CASSQSGTTNEKLFF.

The chain employs TRBV7-9 and TRBJ1-2; no clear D. Deletions cut 1 base from V and 2 bases from J, with 8 bases between. Germline lookup yields CDR1 SEHNR and CDR2 FQNEAQ (reference sequence). This CDR3 is 14 amino acids long. The CDR3 DNA reads as TGTGCCAGCAGCTTAGGGGAAGTCAACTATGGCTACACCTTC. Protein product: CASSLGEVNYGYTF.

The V call is TRBV20-1, the J call TRBJ2-7; 8 positions match TRBD2. The V gene's germline CDR1 is DFQATT and CDR2 SNEGSKA (reference sequence). J was trimmed by 3 bases and V by 0 bases; bases with no gene match: 7. This CDR3 region has 15 residues. The DNA for the CDR3 is TGCAGTGCTAGAGATACGTACGGGAGGGGCTACGAGCAGTACTTC. Residues: CSARDTYGRGYEQYF.

Only a few counts were recorded for this clonotype. The chain couples TRBV30 to TRBJ1-6, with a possible D match to TRBD1 (5 bases). CDR3 length equals 13 residues. Germline V gene lookup returns CDR1 GTSNPN and CDR2 SVGIG (reference sequence). V dropped 3 bases and J dropped 10 bases, with 13 bases sitting between them. As DNA, the CDR3 is TGTGCCTGGAGCCAGGGACGAGGGTCACCCCTCCACTTT. Its translation: CAWSQGRGSPLHF. The full variable domain, with the rest looked up from reference TRBV30 and TRBJ1-6, is SQTIHQWPATLVQPVGSPLSLECTVEGTSNPNLYWYRQAAGRGLQLLFYSVGIGQISSEVPQNLSASRPQDRQFILSSKKLLLSDSGFYLCAWSQGRGSPLHFGNGTRLTVT.

This clonotype has only a few counts. The V and J genes are TRBV10-3 and TRBJ2-7; 9 bases are shared with TRBD1. Germline V gene data show CDR1 as ENHRY and CDR2 as SYGVKD. The CDR3 loop spans 16 amino acids. J lost 2 bases, V lost 10 bases, and 15 bases had no gene match. In DNA form, the CDR3 reads TGTGCCACCACCATTGGGCCGGGACAGGGCGCCTACGAGCAGTACTTC. It translates to CATTIGPGQGAYEQYF.

This clonotype has ten or more counts. This chain links TRBV7-3 with TRBJ2-3, with D hard to call. The CDR3 contains 14 residues. In germline, CDR1 is SGHTA, CDR2 FQGTGA. Deletions cut 0 bases from V and 2 bases from J, with 6 bases between. The CDR3 region has the DNA TGTGCCAGCAGCTTAACGGGCTACACAGATACGCAGTATTTT. This encodes CASSLTGYTDTQYF.

This chain links TRBV15 with TRBJ2-2; D gene ambiguous. V was trimmed by 0 bases and J by 1 base, leaving 6 bases between them. This CDR3 is built from 15 residues. Germline V CDR1 and CDR2: LNHNV, YYDKDF (reference sequence). This chain's CDR3 is CATSRDLLNTGELFF. The CDR3, as DNA: TGTGCCACCAGCAGAGATCTACTGAACACCGGGGAGCTGTTTTTT. Looking up the rest from reference TRBV15 and TRBJ2-2 gives the full variable domain: DAMVIQNPRYQVTQFGKPVTLSCSQTLNHNVMYWYQQKSSQAPKLLFHYYDKDFNNEADTPDNFQSRRPNTSFCFLDIRSPGLGDTAMYLCATSRDLLNTGELFFGEGSRLTVL.

This clonotype was recorded only once. This is likely a read error, given that the CDR3 carries no conserved phenylalanine or tryptophan at its end. This sequence joins TRBV7-2 and TRBJ1-6; D unresolved. Germline V gene sequence: CDR1 SGHTA, CDR2 FQGNSA. The CDR3 loop spans 16 amino acids. Trimming cost V 7 bases and J 2 bases, with 15 bases left between them. The CDR3 protein is CASIFNRAPYNSPLHS. The CDR3 DNA sequence: TGTGCCAGCATCTTCAACAGAGCGCCCTATAATTCACCCCTCCACTCT.

This clonotype was counted only a few times. The J gene is TRBJ2-7, the V gene TRBV14, with 11 bases lining up with TRBD2. Germline CDR1 is SGHDN and CDR2 is FVKESK. J gave up 3 bases and V 1 base, and 5 bases lay outside the gene matches. The CDR3 runs to 16 residues. CDR3 DNA sequence: TGTGCCAGCAGCCAAGTCCCGCTAGCGGGGGGCTACGAGCAGTACTTC. This sequence encodes CASSQVPLAGGYEQYF.

The V call is TRBV3-1, the J call TRBJ1-2; D is unclear. Germline V gene sequence: CDR1 LGHDT, CDR2 YNNKEL (reference sequence). Trimming took 6 bases from V and 5 from J, leaving 4 bases between them. The CDR3 covers 10 residues. The CDR3 loop reads CASRPYGYTF. As DNA, the CDR3 is TGTGCCAGCAGGCCTTATGGCTACACCTTC.

The chain employs TRBV5-1 and TRBJ2-2; weak D call: TRBD1 (5 bases). V was clipped by 4 bases and J by 1 base, with 11 bases between them. The CDR3 is 15 residues long. Looked up from germline, CDR1 is SGHRS and CDR2 is YFSETQ. The CDR3 loop is CASSRQRLNTGELFF. The CDR3 DNA is TGCGCCAGCAGCCGACAGAGATTGAACACCGGGGAGCTGTTTTTT.

This chain uses TRBV15 with TRBJ1-1, with 7 bases that match TRBD1. The CDR3 is 16 residues long. Germline V gene data show CDR1 as LNHNV and CDR2 as YYDKDF (reference sequence). J gave up 7 bases and V 2 bases, and 13 bases lay outside the gene matches. CDR3 sequence: CATSRRPQGVALEAFF. The CDR3 DNA reads as TGTGCCACCAGCAGAAGACCGCAGGGGGTTGCCCTTGAAGCTTTCTTT.

This clonotype came up many times. The chain has TRBV5-1 and TRBJ2-1; possibly TRBD1 or TRBD2 for D (6 bases each). V was shortened by 3 bases and J by 7 bases, with 17 bases between the two germline ends. Per germline, CDR1 SGHRS and CDR2 YFSETQ. CDR3 length: 15 amino acids. For the CDR3, the DNA is TGCGCCAGCAGCTCAGCCGTGGGGGGCCAGAATGAGCAGTTCTTC. The encoded protein is CASSSAVGGQNEQFF. Full variable domain (missing parts from reference TRBV5-1 and TRBJ2-1): KAGVTQTPRYLIKTRGQQVTLSCSPISGHRSVSWYQQTPGQGLQFLFEYFSETQRNKGNFPGRFSGRQFSNSRSEMNVSTLELGDSALYLCASSSAVGGQNEQFFGPGTRLTVL.

This clonotype was found a few times. J is TRBJ1-6 and V is TRBV7-2, with D tentatively TRBD1 (6 bases). The CDR3 runs to 16 residues. V was pared by 3 bases and J by 10 bases, with 19 bases between. Germline CDR1 SGHTA, CDR2 FQGNSA. The CDR3, as DNA: TGTGCCAGCAGCTTTACAGGGCTTGCAAAGGAGTCACCCCTCCACTTT. It specifies CASSFTGLAKESPLHF.

The V and J genes are TRBV27 and TRBJ2-7, with TRBD2 matching over 9 bases. The germline CDR1 and CDR2 sequences are MNHEY and SMNVEV (reference sequence). The ends lost 4 bases at V and 3 bases at J; junction bases unmatched: 1. This CDR3 region has 13 residues. CDR3 loop: CASSWREGYEQYF. CDR3 sequence (DNA): TGTGCCAGCAGTTGGCGGGAGGGCTACGAGCAGTACTTC.

The rearrangement uses TRBV5-1 and TRBJ2-3; the D gene is possibly TRBD2 (5 bases). The germline CDR1 and CDR2 sequences are SGHRS and YFSETQ. The CDR3 has 15 residues. Trimming shortened V by 0 bases and J by 2 bases, and 10 bases separated the two germline ends. The CDR3 loop is CASSLARGTTDTQYF. The CDR3 nucleotides are TGCGCCAGCAGCTTGGCCCGGGGAACCACAGATACGCAGTATTTT.

This clonotype was seen more than once but under ten times. The CDR3 sequence is CASSQDGGKGSEAFF. CDR3 bases: TGTGCCAGCAGCCAAGATGGAGGGAAAGGGTCTGAAGCTTTCTTT. V is TRBV3-1 and J is TRBJ1-1; no clear D gene. Trimming left V 0 bases short and J 6 bases short, with 14 bases between. The CDR3 is 15 residues long. Germline V gene lookup returns CDR1 LGHDT and CDR2 YNNKEL (reference sequence). The whole variable domain, remainder taken from reference TRBV3-1 and TRBJ1-1, is DTAVSQTPKYLVTQMGNDKSIKCEQNLGHDTMYWYKQDSKKFLKIMFSYNNKELIINETVPNRFSPKSPDKAHLNLHINSLELGDSAVYFCASSQDGGKGSEAFFGQGTRLTVV.

The table lists this clonotype with a few counts. The V and J genes are TRBV21-1 and TRBJ2-7; the D call in the table, TRBD1, was not verified against the DNA. TRBV21-1 is an annotated pseudogene. The CDR3 runs to 14 residues. This CDR3 reads CASSRGGRFYEQYF. Here the CDR3 DNA reads TGTGCCAGCAGCAGAGGGGGACGGTTTTACGAGCAGTACTTC.

The chain joins TRBV11-3 to TRBJ2-2, with 12 bases lining up with TRBD2. CDR1 and CDR2 from the germline V gene are SGHNT and YENEEA. The CDR3 is 16 amino acids. The V and J ends lost 3 bases and 5 bases, in that order; junction bases with no gene match: 4. CDR3 bases: TGTGCCAGCAGCTTGTCACTAGCGGGAGGTACCGGGGAGCTGTTTTTT. It translates to CASSLSLAGGTGELFF.

The rearrangement joins TRBV7-9 to TRBJ2-2, with 12 positions matching TRBD2. After removal of 4 bases from V and 6 bases from J, the junction contained 9 bases not matched to a gene. Per the germline V gene, CDR1 is SEHNR and CDR2 is FQNEAQ (reference sequence). The CDR3 is made up of 17 amino acids. CDR3: CASSSLPTSGRSGELFF. The CDR3, as DNA: TGTGCCAGCAGCTCCCTCCCGACTAGCGGGAGATCCGGGGAGCTGTTTTTT. The full variable domain, rest sourced from reference TRBV7-9 and TRBJ2-2, is DTGVSQNPRHKITKRGQNVTFRCDPISEHNRLYWYRQTLGQGPEFLTYFQNEAQLEKSRLLSDRFSAERPKGSFSTLEIQRTEQGDSAMYLCASSSLPTSGRSGELFFGEGSRLTVL.

V is TRBV28 and J is TRBJ2-3, with 7 positions matching TRBD1. Germline trimming cut 7 bases from V and 7 bases from J; bases unmatched to any gene: 20. This CDR3 contains 17 residues. The germline V gene has CDR1 MDHEN and CDR2 SYDVKM. CDR3 coding DNA: TGTGCCAGCACCTTACCTCGCCCTCGGACAGGTCGTAATACGCAGTATTTT. As protein: CASTLPRPRTGRNTQYF.

The rearrangement joins TRBV3-1 to TRBJ1-4; 11 bases map to TRBD1. Looked up from germline, CDR1 is LGHDT and CDR2 is YNNKEL (reference sequence). The length of the CDR3 is 15 residues. V shed 2 bases, J shed 8 bases, and the junction held 4 bases outside the gene matches. The CDR3 coding sequence is TGTGCCAGCAGCCAACAAGGACAGGGGGCGGAAAAACTGTTTTTT. Translating it yields CASSQQGQGAEKLFF.